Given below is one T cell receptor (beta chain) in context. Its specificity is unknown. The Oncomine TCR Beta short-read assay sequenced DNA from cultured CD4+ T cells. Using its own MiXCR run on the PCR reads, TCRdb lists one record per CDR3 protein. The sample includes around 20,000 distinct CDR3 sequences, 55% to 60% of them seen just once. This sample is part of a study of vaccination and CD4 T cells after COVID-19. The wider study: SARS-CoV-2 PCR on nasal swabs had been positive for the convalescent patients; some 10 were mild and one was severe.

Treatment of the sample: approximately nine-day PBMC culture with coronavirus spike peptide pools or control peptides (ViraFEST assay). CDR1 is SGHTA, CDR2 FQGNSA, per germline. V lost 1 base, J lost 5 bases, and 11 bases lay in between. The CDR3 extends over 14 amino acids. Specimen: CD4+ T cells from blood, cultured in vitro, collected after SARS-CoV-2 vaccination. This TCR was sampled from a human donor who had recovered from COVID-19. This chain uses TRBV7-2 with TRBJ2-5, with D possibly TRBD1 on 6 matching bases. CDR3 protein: CASSLGRGRETQYF. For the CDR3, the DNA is TGTGCCAGCAGCTTAGGCAGGGGAAGGGAGACCCAGTACTTC.